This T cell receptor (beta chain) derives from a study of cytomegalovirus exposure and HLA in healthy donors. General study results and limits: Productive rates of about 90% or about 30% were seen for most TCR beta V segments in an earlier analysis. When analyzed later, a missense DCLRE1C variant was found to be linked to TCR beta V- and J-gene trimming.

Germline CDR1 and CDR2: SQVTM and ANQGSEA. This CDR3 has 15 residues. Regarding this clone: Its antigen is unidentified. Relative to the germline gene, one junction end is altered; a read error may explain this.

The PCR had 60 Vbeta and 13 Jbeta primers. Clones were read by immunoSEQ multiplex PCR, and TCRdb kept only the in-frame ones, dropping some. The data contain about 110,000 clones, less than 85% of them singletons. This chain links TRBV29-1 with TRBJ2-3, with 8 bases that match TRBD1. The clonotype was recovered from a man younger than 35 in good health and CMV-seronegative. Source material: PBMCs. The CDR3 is CSVEELGQGTDTQYF. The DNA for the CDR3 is TGCAGCGTGGAAGAGTTGGGACAGGGCACAGATACGCAGTATTTT.